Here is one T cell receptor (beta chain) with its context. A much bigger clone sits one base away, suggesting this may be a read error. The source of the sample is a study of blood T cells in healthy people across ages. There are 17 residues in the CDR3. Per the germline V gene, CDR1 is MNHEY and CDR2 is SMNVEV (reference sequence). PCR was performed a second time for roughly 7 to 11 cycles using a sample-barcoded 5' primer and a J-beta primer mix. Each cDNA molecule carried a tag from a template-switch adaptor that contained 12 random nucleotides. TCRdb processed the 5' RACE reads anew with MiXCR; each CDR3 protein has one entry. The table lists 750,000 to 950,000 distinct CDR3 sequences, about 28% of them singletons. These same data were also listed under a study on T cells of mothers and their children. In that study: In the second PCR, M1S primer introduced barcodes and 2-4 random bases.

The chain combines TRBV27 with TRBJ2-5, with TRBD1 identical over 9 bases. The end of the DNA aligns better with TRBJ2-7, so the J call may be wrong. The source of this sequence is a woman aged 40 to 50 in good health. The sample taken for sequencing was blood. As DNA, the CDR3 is TGTGCCGGCAGTCTACTCCCCGGGACAGGGCTTATCTACGAGCAGTACTTC. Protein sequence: CAGSLLPGTGLIYEQYF.